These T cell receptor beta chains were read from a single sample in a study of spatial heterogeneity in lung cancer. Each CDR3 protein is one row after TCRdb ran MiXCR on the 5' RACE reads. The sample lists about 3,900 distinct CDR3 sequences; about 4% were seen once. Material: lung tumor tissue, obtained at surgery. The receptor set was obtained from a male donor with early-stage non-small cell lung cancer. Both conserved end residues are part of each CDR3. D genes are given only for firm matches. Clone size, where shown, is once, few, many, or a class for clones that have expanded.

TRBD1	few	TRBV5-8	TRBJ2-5	TGTGCCAGCAGCTCCAGGGGGCGAGGGCAAGAGACCCAGTACTTC	CASSSRGRGQETQYF
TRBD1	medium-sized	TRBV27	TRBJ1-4	TGTGCCAGCAGATATTACAGGGGGCAGGCTAATGAAAAACTGTTTTTT	CASRYYRGQANEKLFF
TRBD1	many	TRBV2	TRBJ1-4	TGTGCCAGCAGGGGGACAGGGGAAAAACTGTTTTTT	CASRGTGEKLFF
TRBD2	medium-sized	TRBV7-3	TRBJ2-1	TGTGCCAGCAGCTTGGGACTAGCTGGCGAGCAGTTCTTC	CASSLGLAGEQFF
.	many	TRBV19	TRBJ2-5	TGTGCCAGTAGTATAGCCCCCGGGACCCAGTACTTC	CASSIAPGTQYF
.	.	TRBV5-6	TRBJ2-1	TGTGCCAGCAGCGGAGATCCAATCGGCTACAATGAGCAGTTCTTC	CASSGDPIGYNEQFF
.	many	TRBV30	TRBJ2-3	TGTGCCTGGAGCTCAGACGGAAATACGCAGTATTTT	CAWSSDGNTQYF
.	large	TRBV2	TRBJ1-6	TGTGCCAGCAGTGAACGGAGCTCCTATAATTCACCCCTCCACTTT	CASSERSSYNSPLHF
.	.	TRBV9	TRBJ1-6	TGTGCCAGCAGCGTAGCCACTTCCTATGGGACCTCCTATAATTCACCCCTCCACTTT	CASSVATSYGTSYNSPLHF
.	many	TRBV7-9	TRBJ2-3	TGTGCCAGCAGCCTCTCGGGTGGGCCATCGCAGTATTTT	CASSLSGGPSQYF
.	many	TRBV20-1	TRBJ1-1	TGCAGTGCTAGAGAACAGGGCAAGGCTGAAGCTTTCTTT	CSAREQGKAEAFF
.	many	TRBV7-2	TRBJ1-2	TGTGCCAGCAGCTTAGAGGGTGGCTATGGCTACACCTTC	CASSLEGGYGYTF
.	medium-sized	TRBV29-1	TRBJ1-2	TGCAGCGTTGAAGATCAGGGGAACTATGGCTACACCTTC	CSVEDQGNYGYTF
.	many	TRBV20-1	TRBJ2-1	TGCAGTTATGGGACTGAGCAGTTCTTC	CSYGTEQFF
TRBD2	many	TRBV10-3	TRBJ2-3	TGTGCCATCAGGGTCCGACTAGCGGGGGGTCAGGTGGATACGCAGTATTTT	CAIRVRLAGGQVDTQYF
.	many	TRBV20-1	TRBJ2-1	TGCAGTGCTCAGACTAGCAATGAGCAGTTCTTC	CSAQTSNEQFF
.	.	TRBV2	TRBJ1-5	TGTGCCAGCAGTGAAGGAGGCGGGGTAGCCCAGCATTTT	CASSEGGGVAQHF
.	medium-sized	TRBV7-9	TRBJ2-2	TGTGCCAGCAGCCCCCTGTGGAGGGGGCATCGCACCGGGGAGCTGTTTTTT	CASSPLWRGHRTGELFF
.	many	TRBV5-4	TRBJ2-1	TGTGCCAGCAGCTTGAGTTACAATGAGCAGTTCTTC	CASSLSYNEQFF
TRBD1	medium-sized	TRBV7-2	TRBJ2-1	TGTGCCAGCAGACCGACCGGGACAGACTACAATGAGCAGTTCTTC	CASRPTGTDYNEQFF
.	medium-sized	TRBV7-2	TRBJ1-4	TGTGCCAGCAGCCGTCAAGCAACTAATGAAAAACTGTTTTTT	CASSRQATNEKLFF
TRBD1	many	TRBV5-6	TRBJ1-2	TGTGCCAGCAGCTTCAAATATGGACAGGCCCGGGCCTATGGCTACACCTTC	CASSFKYGQARAYGYTF
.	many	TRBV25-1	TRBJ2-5	TGTGCCAGCAGTATGGGGGTGGAGACCCAGTACTTC	CASSMGVETQYF
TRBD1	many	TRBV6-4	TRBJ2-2	TGTGCCAGCAGTGAGCAGGGGGCTGTCGGGGAGCTGTTTTTT	CASSEQGAVGELFF
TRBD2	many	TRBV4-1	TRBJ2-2	TGCGCCAGCAGCCAAAGACTAGCGGGGGACACCGGGGAGCTGTTTTTT	CASSQRLAGDTGELFF
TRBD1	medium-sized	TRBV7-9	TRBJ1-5	TGTGCCAGCAGTCATACAGGGGCAGGGGATCAGCCCCAGCATTTT	CASSHTGAGDQPQHF
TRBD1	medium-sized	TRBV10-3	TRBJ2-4	TGTGCCATCAGTTCCTCGACAGGGGCCAAAAACATTCAGTACTTC	CAISSSTGAKNIQYF
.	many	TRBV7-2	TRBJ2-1	TGTGCCAGCAGCCAGCCCCCGCTGGGCGGACAGCAGTTCTTC	CASSQPPLGGQQFF
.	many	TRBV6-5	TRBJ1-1	TGTGCCAGCAGTTACTCTTTTGGAGGAATGAACACTGAAGCTTTCTTT	CASSYSFGGMNTEAFF
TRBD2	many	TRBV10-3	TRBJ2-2	TGTGCCATCAGTGATACTAGCGGGATGAACACCGGGGAGCTGTTTTTT	CAISDTSGMNTGELFF
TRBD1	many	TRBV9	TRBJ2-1	TGTGCCAGCAGCGTAGAGAACAGGGGTGAGCAGTTCTTC	CASSVENRGEQFF
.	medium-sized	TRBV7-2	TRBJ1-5	TGTGCCAGCAGCTCGTTGGGGCTTGACAATCAGCCCCAGCATTTT	CASSSLGLDNQPQHF
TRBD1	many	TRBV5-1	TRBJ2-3	TGCGCCAGCAGCACGGGACAGGGGCAAGATACGCAGTATTTT	CASSTGQGQDTQYF
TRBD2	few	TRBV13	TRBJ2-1	TGTGCCAGCAGCTCCCTTACCGGGACTAGTTACAATGAGCGGCAGTTCTTC	CASSSLTGTSYNERQFF
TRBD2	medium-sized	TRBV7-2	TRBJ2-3	TGTGCCAGCACCCTAGCGGGGGGGGCTAGCACAGATACGCAGTATTTT	CASTLAGGASTDTQYF
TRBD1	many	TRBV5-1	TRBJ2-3	TGCGCCAGCAGCGCGGACAGGACCTACACAGATACGCAGTATTTT	CASSADRTYTDTQYF
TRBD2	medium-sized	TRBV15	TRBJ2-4	TGTGCCACCAGCAGAGAACTGACTAGCGATGACAAAAACATTCAGTACTTC	CATSRELTSDDKNIQYF
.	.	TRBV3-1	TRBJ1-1	TGTGCCAGCAGCCAGACGCTGAACACTGAAGCTTTCTTT	CASSQTLNTEAFF